The rows below give T cell receptor beta chains drawn from one sample of a study of shared clonotypes between healthy human individuals. The assay was immunoSEQ multiplex PCR, and TCRdb's table has in-frame clones only and misses some. The top ten clones hold approximately 0.4% of a sample with about 2.3 million clones, roughly 93% of them seen once. Sequencing was performed on naive CD4+ T cells from PBMCs. Receptors originate from a man between 18 and 35 years old in good health. Some clones in this sample may be carry-over from other donors' samples. CDR3s include the opening cysteine and the closing phenylalanine or tryptophan. The D gene is left open where the match is weak. Part of the rows lack a size; the others show once, few, many or a class for expanded clones.

v_gene: TRBV11-3
len: 15
d_gene: TRBD1
j_gene: TRBJ2-1
abundance: once
CDR3nt: TGTGCCAGCAGCTCTCCGGGACAGGGTCACAATGAGCAGTTCTTC
CDR3aa: CASSSPGQGHNEQFF

v_gene: TRBV15
len: 16
d_gene: .
j_gene: TRBJ1-1
abundance: .
CDR3nt: TGTGCCACCAGCAGAGAATTCGGGAGGGGCGGCACTGAAGCTTTCTTT
CDR3aa: CATSREFGRGGTEAFF

v_gene: TRBV6-5
len: 15
d_gene: .
j_gene: TRBJ2-7
abundance: .
CDR3nt: TGTGCCAGCACCAAAGACCGGGGTCGCTCCTACGAGCAGTACTTC
CDR3aa: CASTKDRGRSYEQYF

v_gene: TRBV5-1
len: 16
d_gene: TRBD1
j_gene: TRBJ2-4
abundance: .
CDR3nt: TGCGCCAGCAGCTCGGGACAGGGGTTAGCCAAAAACATTCAGTACTTC
CDR3aa: CASSSGQGLAKNIQYF

v_gene: TRBV6-6
len: 15
d_gene: .
j_gene: TRBJ2-5
abundance: .
CDR3nt: TGTGCCAGCAGTTACGGTGGACGGTACCAAGAGACCCAGTACTTC
CDR3aa: CASSYGGRYQETQYF

v_gene: TRBV27
len: 14
d_gene: .
j_gene: TRBJ2-7
abundance: .
CDR3nt: TGTGCCAGCAGTTTTGCCCAGGGAACCTACGAGCAGTACTTC
CDR3aa: CASSFAQGTYEQYF

v_gene: TRBV11-2
len: 16
d_gene: TRBD2
j_gene: TRBJ2-1
abundance: .
CDR3nt: TGTGCCAGCAGCCCGAGAGGACTAGCGGGAAGAAATGAGCAGTTCTTC
CDR3aa: CASSPRGLAGRNEQFF

v_gene: TRBV4-1
len: 15
d_gene: TRBD2
j_gene: TRBJ2-5
abundance: once
CDR3nt: TGCGCCAGCAGCCTTCGGGTACTAGCGGGAGAGACCCAGTACTTC
CDR3aa: CASSLRVLAGETQYF

v_gene: TRBV15
len: 13
d_gene: .
j_gene: TRBJ2-7
abundance: .
CDR3nt: TGTGCCACCAGCCGTCCAGACTCCTACGAGCAGTACTTC
CDR3aa: CATSRPDSYEQYF

v_gene: TRBV5-1
len: 19
d_gene: .
j_gene: TRBJ2-1
abundance: .
CDR3nt: TGCGCCAGCAGCTTGGAACGGTCTGGCGGAGCACCGACCTACAATGAGCAGTTCTTC
CDR3aa: CASSLERSGGAPTYNEQFF

v_gene: TRBV6-5
len: 13
d_gene: TRBD2
j_gene: TRBJ2-1
abundance: once
CDR3nt: TGTGCCAGCAGGACCAAACTAGCGGGTGAGCAGTTCTTC
CDR3aa: CASRTKLAGEQFF

v_gene: TRBV7-9
len: 12
d_gene: .
j_gene: TRBJ2-3
abundance: .
CDR3nt: TGTGCCAGAGGAGGGGCCGCAGATACGCAGTATTTT
CDR3aa: CARGGAADTQYF

v_gene: TRBV4-1
len: 15
d_gene: .
j_gene: TRBJ2-7
abundance: .
CDR3nt: TGCGCCAGCAGCCAAACCCCGGCGCTGGGTTACGAGCAGTACTTC
CDR3aa: CASSQTPALGYEQYF

v_gene: TRBV27
len: 13
d_gene: .
j_gene: TRBJ2-7
abundance: .
CDR3nt: TGTGCCAGCAGTTTATTAGGAACCTACGAGCAGTACTTC
CDR3aa: CASSLLGTYEQYF

v_gene: TRBV7-9
len: 18
d_gene: TRBD1
j_gene: TRBJ2-7
abundance: .
CDR3nt: TGTGCCAGCAGCTTAGTGGGGACAGGGGAGCCTTGGAAATACGAGCAGTACTTC
CDR3aa: CASSLVGTGEPWKYEQYF

v_gene: TRBV6-5
len: 14
d_gene: TRBD1
j_gene: TRBJ2-2
abundance: .
CDR3nt: TGTGCCAGCAAACGGGACAGGGGGTCCGGGGAGCTGTTTTTT
CDR3aa: CASKRDRGSGELFF

v_gene: TRBV4-3
len: 14
d_gene: .
j_gene: TRBJ2-7
abundance: .
CDR3nt: TGCGCCAGCAGCCACAAGGCACAGGTAGGAGAGCAGTACTTC
CDR3aa: CASSHKAQVGEQYF

v_gene: TRBV5-1
len: 15
d_gene: .
j_gene: TRBJ1-2
abundance: .
CDR3nt: TGCGCCAGCAGCTTGGATGGACAGAGGAACTATGGCTACACCTTC
CDR3aa: CASSLDGQRNYGYTF

v_gene: TRBV21-1
len: 15
d_gene: .
j_gene: TRBJ2-1
abundance: once
CDR3nt: TGTGCCAGCAGCAAAGAAGAGGAGCCCTACAATGAGCAGTTCTTC
CDR3aa: CASSKEEEPYNEQFF

v_gene: TRBV11-2
len: 17
d_gene: TRBD1
j_gene: TRBJ1-4
abundance: .
CDR3nt: TGTGCCAGCAGACCGGGACAGGGGTACGCAACTAATGAAAAACTGTTTTTT
CDR3aa: CASRPGQGYATNEKLFF

v_gene: TRBV25-1
len: 15
d_gene: .
j_gene: TRBJ2-1
abundance: .
CDR3nt: TGTGCCAGCAGTGAATCTATGAGCCGGCCCCATGAGCAGTTCTTC
CDR3aa: CASSESMSRPHEQFF

v_gene: TRBV28
len: 13
d_gene: TRBD1
j_gene: TRBJ2-7
abundance: .
CDR3nt: TGTGCCAGCACTTCGGGACAGAACTACGAGCAGTACTTC
CDR3aa: CASTSGQNYEQYF

v_gene: TRBV11-1
len: 15
d_gene: TRBD1
j_gene: TRBJ2-3
abundance: .
CDR3nt: TGTGCCAGCAGCCCCGGGACAGGGGGAGCAGATACGCAGTATTTT
CDR3aa: CASSPGTGGADTQYF

v_gene: TRBV12-5
len: 18
d_gene: TRBD2
j_gene: TRBJ2-1
abundance: .
CDR3nt: TGTGCTAGTGGTTTGGCCCCCTCGGGGACTAACATGTACAATGAGCAGTTCTTC
CDR3aa: CASGLAPSGTNMYNEQFF

v_gene: TRBV11-2
len: 13
d_gene: .
j_gene: TRBJ2-7
abundance: .
CDR3nt: TGTGCCAGCAGCTTTTCCGGAAACTTAGAGCAGTACTTC
CDR3aa: CASSFSGNLEQYF

v_gene: TRBV2
len: 13
d_gene: .
j_gene: TRBJ1-1
abundance: .
CDR3nt: TGTGCCAGCACCCCCTCCGAGAGGGTTGAAGCTTTCTTT
CDR3aa: CASTPSERVEAFF

v_gene: TRBV27
len: 14
d_gene: TRBD1
j_gene: TRBJ1-2
abundance: .
CDR3nt: TGTGCCAGCAGTTGGGGCAGGGGGCCTGATGGCTACACCTTC
CDR3aa: CASSWGRGPDGYTF

v_gene: TRBV6-6
len: 16
d_gene: .
j_gene: TRBJ2-2
abundance: .
CDR3nt: TGTGCCAGCAGTTACCGGGACATCCGGAACACCGGGGAGCTGTTTTTT
CDR3aa: CASSYRDIRNTGELFF

v_gene: TRBV5-4
len: 15
d_gene: TRBD2
j_gene: TRBJ2-1
abundance: .
CDR3nt: TGTGCCAGCAGCCCGACTAGCGGAGCCTACAATGAGCAGTTCTTC
CDR3aa: CASSPTSGAYNEQFF

v_gene: TRBV7-2
len: 14
d_gene: .
j_gene: TRBJ2-1
abundance: .
CDR3nt: TGTGCCAGCAGCTCATCGCCGTCATACAATGAGCAGTTCTTC
CDR3aa: CASSSSPSYNEQFF

v_gene: TRBV7-3
len: 13
d_gene: .
j_gene: TRBJ1-1
abundance: .
CDR3nt: TGTGCCAGCAGCTCCCGACCGAACACTGAAGCTTTCTTT
CDR3aa: CASSSRPNTEAFF

v_gene: TRBV27
len: 14
d_gene: TRBD1
j_gene: TRBJ1-1
abundance: .
CDR3nt: TGTGCCAGCAGTTACAACAGGGGCGGCACTGAAGCTTTCTTT
CDR3aa: CASSYNRGGTEAFF

v_gene: TRBV9
len: 16
d_gene: .
j_gene: TRBJ2-2
abundance: .
CDR3nt: TGTGCCAGCAGCGTAGTGGGTAGCCCGAACACCGGGGAGCTGTTTTTT
CDR3aa: CASSVVGSPNTGELFF

v_gene: TRBV9
len: 14
d_gene: TRBD1
j_gene: TRBJ1-1
abundance: few
CDR3nt: TGTGCCAGCAGCGCTAGACAGGGGAACACTGAAGCTTTCTTT
CDR3aa: CASSARQGNTEAFF

v_gene: TRBV6-1
len: 12
d_gene: TRBD2
j_gene: TRBJ2-5
abundance: .
CDR3nt: TGTGCCACCCGGGGGGAGTCAGAGACCCAGTACTTC
CDR3aa: CATRGESETQYF

v_gene: TRBV5-4
len: 14
d_gene: .
j_gene: TRBJ1-1
abundance: once
CDR3nt: TGTGCCAGCAGCATCGGACCCCCACTTACTGAAGCTTTCTTT
CDR3aa: CASSIGPPLTEAFF

v_gene: TRBV25-1
len: 15
d_gene: TRBD2
j_gene: TRBJ2-2
abundance: .
CDR3nt: TGTGCCAGCAGTGAGAGGAGCGGGAAACCGGTGGAGCTGTTTTTT
CDR3aa: CASSERSGKPVELFF

v_gene: TRBV30
len: 15
d_gene: .
j_gene: TRBJ2-1
abundance: .
CDR3nt: TGTGCCTGGAGTGTAATGGGGGGCTCCTACAATGAGCAGTTCTTC
CDR3aa: CAWSVMGGSYNEQFF

v_gene: TRBV6-4
len: 13
d_gene: TRBD2
j_gene: TRBJ2-1
abundance: .
CDR3nt: TGTGCCAGCAGTGACGAACTAGCGGGTTCCCGGTTCTTC
CDR3aa: CASSDELAGSRFF

v_gene: TRBV7-2
len: 13
d_gene: TRBD1
j_gene: TRBJ1-2
abundance: .
CDR3nt: TGTGCCAGCAGCCCAGGGGGGGGCTATGGCTACACCTTC
CDR3aa: CASSPGGGYGYTF

v_gene: TRBV2
len: 12
d_gene: .
j_gene: TRBJ2-1
abundance: .
CDR3nt: TGTGCCAGGGGGTGGGACGGCAATGAGCAGTTCTTC
CDR3aa: CARGWDGNEQFF

v_gene: TRBV7-9
len: 13
d_gene: .
j_gene: TRBJ2-3
abundance: .
CDR3nt: TGTGCCAGCAGCATAGGACAGACAGATACGCAGTATTTT
CDR3aa: CASSIGQTDTQYF

v_gene: TRBV19
len: 12
d_gene: .
j_gene: TRBJ2-4
abundance: once
CDR3nt: TGTGCCAGTAGTATAGATCTGGACAGCCTCTACTTC
CDR3aa: CASSIDLDSLYF

v_gene: TRBV9
len: 17
d_gene: TRBD1
j_gene: TRBJ1-1
abundance: .
CDR3nt: TGTGCCAGCAGCCCGCGACAGGGGTCATCTAGGTACACTGAAGCTTTCTTT
CDR3aa: CASSPRQGSSRYTEAFF

v_gene: TRBV2
len: 12
d_gene: .
j_gene: TRBJ1-2
abundance: .
CDR3nt: TGTGCCAGCAGTACCGGGGGCTATGGCTACACCTTC
CDR3aa: CASSTGGYGYTF

v_gene: TRBV6-5
len: 12
d_gene: .
j_gene: TRBJ1-5
abundance: few
CDR3nt: TGTGCCAGCGGCGGTGGCAATCAGCCCCAGCATTTT
CDR3aa: CASGGGNQPQHF

v_gene: TRBV11-1
len: 15
d_gene: .
j_gene: TRBJ2-7
abundance: .
CDR3nt: TGTGCCAGCAGCTTAGAGAGGACGGTGACCTACGAGCAGTACTTC
CDR3aa: CASSLERTVTYEQYF

v_gene: TRBV7-2
len: 14
d_gene: .
j_gene: TRBJ2-3
abundance: once
CDR3nt: .
CDR3aa: CASSLFVASGSWYF